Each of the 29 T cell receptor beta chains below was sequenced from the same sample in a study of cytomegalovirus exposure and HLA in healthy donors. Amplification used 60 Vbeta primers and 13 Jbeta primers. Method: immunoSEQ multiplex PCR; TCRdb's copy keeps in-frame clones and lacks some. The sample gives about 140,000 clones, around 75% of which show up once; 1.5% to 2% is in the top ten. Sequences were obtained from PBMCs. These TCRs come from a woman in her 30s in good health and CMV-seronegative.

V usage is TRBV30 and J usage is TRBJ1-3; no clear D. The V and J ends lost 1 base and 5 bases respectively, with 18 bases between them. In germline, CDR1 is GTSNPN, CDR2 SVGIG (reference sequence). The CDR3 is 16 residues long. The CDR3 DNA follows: TGTGCCTGGAGTGGTTATGGACTTGGCAGTAGAAACACCATATATTTT. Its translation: CAWSGYGLGSRNTIYF.

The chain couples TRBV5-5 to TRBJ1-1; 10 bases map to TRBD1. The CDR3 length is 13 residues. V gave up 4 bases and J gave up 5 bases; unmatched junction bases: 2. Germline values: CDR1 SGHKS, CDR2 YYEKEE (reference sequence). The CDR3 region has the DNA TGTGCCAGCAGCCGACAGGGGGCTACTGAAGCTTTCTTT. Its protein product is CASSRQGATEAFF.

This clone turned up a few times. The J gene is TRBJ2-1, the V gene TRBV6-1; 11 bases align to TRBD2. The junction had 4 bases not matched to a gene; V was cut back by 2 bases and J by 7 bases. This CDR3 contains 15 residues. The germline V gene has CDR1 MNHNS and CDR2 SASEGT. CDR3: CASSELAGGPNEQFF. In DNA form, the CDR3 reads TGTGCCAGCAGTGAATTAGCGGGAGGGCCTAATGAGCAGTTCTTC.

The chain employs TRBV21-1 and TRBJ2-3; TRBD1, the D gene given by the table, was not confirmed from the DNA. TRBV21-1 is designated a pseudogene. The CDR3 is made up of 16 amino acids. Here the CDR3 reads CASSLMMDSYTDTQYF. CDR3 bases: TGTGCCAGCAGCTTAATGATGGACAGTTACACAGATACGCAGTATTTT.

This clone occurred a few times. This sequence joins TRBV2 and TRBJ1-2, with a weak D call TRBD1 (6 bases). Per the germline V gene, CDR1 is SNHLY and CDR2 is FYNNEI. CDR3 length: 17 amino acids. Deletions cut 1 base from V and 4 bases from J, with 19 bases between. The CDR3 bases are TGTGCCAGCAGTGAAGGTTGGGGGCCTCGAAGTGGCTATGGCTACACCTTC. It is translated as CASSEGWGPRSGYGYTF.

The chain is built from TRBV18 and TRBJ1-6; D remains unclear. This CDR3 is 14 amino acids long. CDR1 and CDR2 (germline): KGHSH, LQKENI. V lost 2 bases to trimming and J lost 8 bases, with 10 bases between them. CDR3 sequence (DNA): TGTGCCAGCTCACCAAGTCAACGGGATTCACCCCTCCACTTT. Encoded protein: CASSPSQRDSPLHF.

CDR3 sequence: CASSLGGGRQETQYF. CDR3 DNA: TGTGCCAGCAGTTTGGGCGGGGGGCGTCAAGAGACCCAGTACTTC. The chain recombines TRBV28 with TRBJ2-5; 8 bases match TRBD2. V shed 3 bases, J shed 2 bases, and the junction held 5 bases outside the gene matches. The CDR3 runs 15 residues. The germline V gene encodes CDR1 MDHEN and CDR2 SYDVKM.

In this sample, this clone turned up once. The CDR3 nucleotides are TGTGCCAGCAGCGTAAGGGGACTAAGCACAGATACGCAGTATTTT. Residues: CASSVRGLSTDTQYF. The chain couples TRBV9 to TRBJ2-3, with 7 bases that match TRBD2. The CDR3 length is 15 residues. J lost 0 bases, V lost 1 base, and 2 bases had no gene match. Germline CDR1 reads SGDLS; CDR2 reads YYNGEE.

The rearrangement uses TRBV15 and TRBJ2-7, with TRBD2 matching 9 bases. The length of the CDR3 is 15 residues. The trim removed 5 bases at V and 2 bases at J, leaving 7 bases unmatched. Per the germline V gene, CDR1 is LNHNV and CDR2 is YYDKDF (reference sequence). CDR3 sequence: CATSQETSGPYEQYF. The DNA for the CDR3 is TGTGCCACCAGCCAAGAGACTAGCGGACCCTACGAGCAGTACTTC.

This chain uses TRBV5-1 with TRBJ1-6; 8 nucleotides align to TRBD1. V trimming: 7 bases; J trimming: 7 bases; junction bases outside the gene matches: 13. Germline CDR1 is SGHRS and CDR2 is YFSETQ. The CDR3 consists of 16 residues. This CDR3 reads CASATGVGTGNSPLHF. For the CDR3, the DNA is TGCGCCAGCGCCACCGGGGTGGGGACAGGAAATTCACCCCTCCACTTT.

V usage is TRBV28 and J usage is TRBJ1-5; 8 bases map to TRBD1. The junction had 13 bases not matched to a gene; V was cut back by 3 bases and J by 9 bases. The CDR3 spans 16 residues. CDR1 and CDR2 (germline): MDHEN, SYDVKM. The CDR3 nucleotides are TGTGCCAGCAGTTTGGGTGGGGGACAGGTACTACCGCCCCAGCATTTT. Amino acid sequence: CASSLGGGQVLPPQHF.

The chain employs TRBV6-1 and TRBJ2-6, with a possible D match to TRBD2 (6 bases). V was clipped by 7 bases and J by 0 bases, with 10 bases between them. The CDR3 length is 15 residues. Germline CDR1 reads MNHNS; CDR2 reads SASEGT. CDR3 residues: CASMEGSSGANVLTF. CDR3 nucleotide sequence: TGTGCCAGCATGGAGGGAAGCTCTGGGGCCAACGTCCTGACTTTC.

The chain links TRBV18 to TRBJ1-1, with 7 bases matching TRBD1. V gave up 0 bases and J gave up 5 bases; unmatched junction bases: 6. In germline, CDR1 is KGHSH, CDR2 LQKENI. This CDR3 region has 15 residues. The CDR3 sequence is CASSPPQGVGTEAFF. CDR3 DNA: TGTGCCAGCTCACCACCGCAGGGGGTTGGGACTGAAGCTTTCTTT.

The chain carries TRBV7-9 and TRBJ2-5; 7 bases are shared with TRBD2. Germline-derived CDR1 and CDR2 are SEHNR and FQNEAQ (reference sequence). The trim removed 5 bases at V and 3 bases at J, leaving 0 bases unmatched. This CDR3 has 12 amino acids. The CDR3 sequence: CASSRGEETQYF. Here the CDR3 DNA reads TGTGCCAGCAGCCGGGGGGAAGAGACCCAGTACTTC. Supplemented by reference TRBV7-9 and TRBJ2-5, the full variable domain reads DTGVSQNPRHKITKRGQNVTFRCDPISEHNRLYWYRQTLGQGPEFLTYFQNEAQLEKSRLLSDRFSAERPKGSFSTLEIQRTEQGDSAMYLCASSRGEETQYFGPGTRLLVL.

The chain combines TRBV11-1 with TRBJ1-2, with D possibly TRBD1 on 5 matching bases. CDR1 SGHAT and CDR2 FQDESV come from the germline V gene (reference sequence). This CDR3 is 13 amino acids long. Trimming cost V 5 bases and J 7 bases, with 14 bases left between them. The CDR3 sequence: CASSAAGVPGYTF. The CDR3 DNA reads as TGTGCCAGCAGCGCAGCGGGGGTTCCTGGCTACACCTTC.

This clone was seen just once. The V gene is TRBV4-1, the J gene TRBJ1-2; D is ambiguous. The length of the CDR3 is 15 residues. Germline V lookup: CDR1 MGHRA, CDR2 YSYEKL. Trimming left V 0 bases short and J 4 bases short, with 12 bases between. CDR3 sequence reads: CASSQDSSRTYGYTF. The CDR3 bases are TGCGCCAGCAGCCAAGATAGCTCCCGTACCTATGGCTACACCTTC.

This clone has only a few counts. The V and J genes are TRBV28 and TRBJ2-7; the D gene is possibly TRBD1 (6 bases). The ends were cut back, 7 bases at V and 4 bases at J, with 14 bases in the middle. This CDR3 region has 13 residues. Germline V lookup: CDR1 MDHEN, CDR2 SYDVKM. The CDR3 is CASNRHQGYEQYF. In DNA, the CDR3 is TGTGCCAGCAACCGCCACCAGGGGTACGAGCAGTACTTC.

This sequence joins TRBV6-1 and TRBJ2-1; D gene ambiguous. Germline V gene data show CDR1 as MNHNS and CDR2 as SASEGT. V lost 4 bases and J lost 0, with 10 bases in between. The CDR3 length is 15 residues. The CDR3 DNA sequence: TGTGCCAGCAGTGTCGCGCTGATCTCCTACAATGAGCAGTTCTTC. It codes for CASSVALISYNEQFF.

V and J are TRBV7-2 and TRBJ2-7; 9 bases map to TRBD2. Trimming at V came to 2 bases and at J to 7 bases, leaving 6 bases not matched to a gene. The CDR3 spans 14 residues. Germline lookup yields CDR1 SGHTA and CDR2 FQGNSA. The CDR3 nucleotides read TGTGCCAGCAGCTTATGGACTAGCGAGGTAGAGCAGTACTTC. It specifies CASSLWTSEVEQYF.

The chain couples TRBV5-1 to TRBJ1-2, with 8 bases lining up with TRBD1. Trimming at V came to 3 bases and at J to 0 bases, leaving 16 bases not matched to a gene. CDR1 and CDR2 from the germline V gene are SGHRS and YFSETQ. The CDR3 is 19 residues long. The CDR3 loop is CASSSGSPGQEPSNYGYTF. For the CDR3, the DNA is TGCGCCAGCAGCTCCGGATCGCCGGGACAGGAGCCCTCTAACTATGGCTACACCTTC.

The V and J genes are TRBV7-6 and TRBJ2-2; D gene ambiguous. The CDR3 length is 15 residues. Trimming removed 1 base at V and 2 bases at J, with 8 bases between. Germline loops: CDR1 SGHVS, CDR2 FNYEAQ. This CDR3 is CASSLGVINTGELFF. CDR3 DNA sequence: TGTGCCAGCAGCTTAGGCGTCATTAACACCGGGGAGCTGTTTTTT.

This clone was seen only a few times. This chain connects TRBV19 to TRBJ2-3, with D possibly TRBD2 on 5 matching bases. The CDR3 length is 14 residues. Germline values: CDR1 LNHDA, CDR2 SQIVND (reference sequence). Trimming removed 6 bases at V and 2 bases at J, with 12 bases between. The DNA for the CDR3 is TGTGCCAGTAGCCCGGGAAACCCCACAGATACGCAGTATTTT. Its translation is CASSPGNPTDTQYF.

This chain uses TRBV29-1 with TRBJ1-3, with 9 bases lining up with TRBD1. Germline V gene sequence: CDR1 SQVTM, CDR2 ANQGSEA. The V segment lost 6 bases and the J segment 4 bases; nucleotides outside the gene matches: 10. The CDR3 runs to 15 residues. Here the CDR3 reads CSVSPGTGLGNTIYF. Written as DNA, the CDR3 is TGCAGCGTATCCCCCGGGACAGGGCTCGGAAACACCATATATTTT.

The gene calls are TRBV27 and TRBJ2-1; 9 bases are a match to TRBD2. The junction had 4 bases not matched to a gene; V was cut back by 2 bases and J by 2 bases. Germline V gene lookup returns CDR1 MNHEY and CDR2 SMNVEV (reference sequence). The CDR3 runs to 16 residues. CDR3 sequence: CASSLTAGGTYNEQFF. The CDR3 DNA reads TGTGCCAGCAGTTTAACTGCGGGAGGGACCTACAATGAGCAGTTCTTC.

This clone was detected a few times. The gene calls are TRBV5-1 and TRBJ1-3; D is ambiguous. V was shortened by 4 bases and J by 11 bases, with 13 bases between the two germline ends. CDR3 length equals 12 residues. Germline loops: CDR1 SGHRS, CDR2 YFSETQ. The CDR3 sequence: CASSHSEDAIYF. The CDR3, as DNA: TGCGCCAGCAGCCACTCGGAGGACGCCATATATTTT.

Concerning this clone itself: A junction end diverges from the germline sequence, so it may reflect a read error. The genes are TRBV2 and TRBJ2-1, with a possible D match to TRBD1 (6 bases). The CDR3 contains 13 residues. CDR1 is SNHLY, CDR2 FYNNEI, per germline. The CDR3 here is CASRAPSRGELVF. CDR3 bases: TGTGCCAGCAGGGCCCCGTCCAGGGGAGAGCTTGTCTTC.

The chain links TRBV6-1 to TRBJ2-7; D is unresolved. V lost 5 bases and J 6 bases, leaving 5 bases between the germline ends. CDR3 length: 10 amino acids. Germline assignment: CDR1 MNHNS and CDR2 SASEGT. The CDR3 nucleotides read TGTGCCAGCAGTTACGGCGAGCAGTACTTC. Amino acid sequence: CASSYGEQYF.

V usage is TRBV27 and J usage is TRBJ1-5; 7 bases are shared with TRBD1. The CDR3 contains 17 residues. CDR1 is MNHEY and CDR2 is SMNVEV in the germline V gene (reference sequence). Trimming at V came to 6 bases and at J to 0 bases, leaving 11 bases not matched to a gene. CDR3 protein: CASSKGAQVYSNQPQHF. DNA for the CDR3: TGTGCCAGCAGCAAGGGGGCACAGGTCTATAGCAATCAGCCCCAGCATTTT.

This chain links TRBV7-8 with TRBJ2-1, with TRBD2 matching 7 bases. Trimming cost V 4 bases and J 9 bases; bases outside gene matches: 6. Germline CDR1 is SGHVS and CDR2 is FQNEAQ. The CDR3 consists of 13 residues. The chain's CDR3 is CASSSSREAEQFF. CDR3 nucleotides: TGTGCCAGCAGCTCAAGTCGGGAGGCTGAGCAGTTCTTC.